This T cell receptor (beta chain) was sequenced for a study of vaccination effects on CD4 cells after COVID-19. Under the ViraFEST assay, PBMC were stimulated with viral peptide pools so that antigen-specific CD4+ T cells expanded. Sequencing was performed afterwards. Investigators separated out CD4+ T cells once 9 to 11 days of culture had passed. Nucleocapsid antibody tests were negative, and the vaccine recipients had no prior SARS-CoV-2 infection. Using immunoSEQ multiplex PCR, the repertoire was profiled, and TCRdb retains in-frame clones only, with some absent. The data show around 25,000 clones, with around three quarters seen just once and about 10% held by the top ten. There are a few counts of this clone. Its antigen is not identified. The CDR3 consists of 13 residues. CDR1 MNHEY and CDR2 SVGAGI come from the germline V gene. Trimming left V 6 bases short and J 2 bases short, with 11 bases between.

The clonotype originates from a human donor who received a COVID-19 vaccine. The J gene is TRBJ2-7, the V gene TRBV6-5; TRBD1 might be the D (5 bases). Sequencing used CD4+ T cells from PBMCs cultured with SARS-CoV-2 spike peptides, obtained before COVID-19 vaccination. In DNA form, the CDR3 reads TGTGCCAGCAGGGCAGGGCAGACCTACGAGCAGTACTTC. Its translation: CASRAGQTYEQYF.